These T cell receptor beta chains were read from a single sample in a study of CD8+CD57+ T cells in acquired aplastic anemia. TCRdb processed the reads anew with MiXCR; each CDR3 protein has one entry. Of 150,000 to 180,000 distinct CDR3 sequences in the sample, around half were seen once. The sequenced sample was sorted CD4+, CD8+, or CD8+CD57+ T cells (not recorded which) from PBMCs. The source of these receptors is a human donor with aplastic anemia. CDR3s include the opening cysteine and the closing phenylalanine or tryptophan. A D gene is named only where the DNA matches it firmly. Size tells how often a clone was seen (once, few, many) or the class of an expanded clone, and some rows leave it out.

v_gene: TRBV15; d_gene: TRBD2; j_gene: TRBJ2-7; abundance: few; CDR3nt: TGTGCCACCAGCAGAGACCTAGCGGCCTCCTACGAGCAGTACTTC; CDR3aa: CATSRDLAASYEQYF
v_gene: TRBV20-1; d_gene: -; j_gene: TRBJ2-1; abundance: -; CDR3nt: TGCACCGTTCCCGACAGCCGAGTTAGTGAGCAGTTCTTC; CDR3aa: CTVPDSRVSEQFF
v_gene: TRBV2; d_gene: TRBD1; j_gene: TRBJ1-5; abundance: many; CDR3nt: TGTGCCAGCAGCGGGACAGCTAGCAATCAGCCCCAGCATTTT; CDR3aa: CASSGTASNQPQHF
v_gene: TRBV29-1; d_gene: -; j_gene: TRBJ2-7; abundance: -; CDR3nt: TGCAGCGTCGACGGTCCGGGCGTTACGGAGCAGTACTTC; CDR3aa: CSVDGPGVTEQYF
v_gene: TRBV24-1; d_gene: TRBD1; j_gene: TRBJ1-2; abundance: many; CDR3nt: TGTGCCACCAGTGATTTGCGTCTTCAGGGGGTTTTGGGAGGCTACACCTTC; CDR3aa: CATSDLRLQGVLGGYTF
v_gene: TRBV4-1; d_gene: -; j_gene: TRBJ2-7; abundance: -; CDR3nt: TGCGCCAGCAGCCCGGAACAGTCCCACGAGCAGTACTTC; CDR3aa: CASSPEQSHEQYF
v_gene: TRBV2; d_gene: -; j_gene: TRBJ2-7; abundance: -; CDR3nt: TGTGCCACCACCGACCTCTTAACCTACGAGCAGTACTTC; CDR3aa: CATTDLLTYEQYF
v_gene: TRBV20-1; d_gene: -; j_gene: TRBJ2-5; abundance: -; CDR3nt: TGCAGTGGTCGGAGGGGAGAGACCCAGTACTTC; CDR3aa: CSGRRGETQYF
v_gene: TRBV20-1; d_gene: TRBD2; j_gene: TRBJ2-5; abundance: -; CDR3nt: TGCAGTGCTAGTTCGAAGGGACTAGCGGGTGAGACCCAGTACTTC; CDR3aa: CSASSKGLAGETQYF
v_gene: TRBV29-1; d_gene: TRBD1; j_gene: TRBJ2-7; abundance: -; CDR3nt: TGCAGCGTTGAAGGGACAGGGCTCCTGGGCGAGCAGTACTTC; CDR3aa: CSVEGTGLLGEQYF
v_gene: TRBV19; d_gene: -; j_gene: TRBJ2-4; abundance: many; CDR3nt: TGTGCCAGTAGTATAGCCGGGGGGCTGGCCAAAAACATTCAGTACTTC; CDR3aa: CASSIAGGLAKNIQYF
v_gene: TRBV2; d_gene: TRBD1; j_gene: TRBJ1-4; abundance: -; CDR3nt: TGTGCCAGCAGGCAAACGGGACAGGGTGATGAAAAACTGTTTTTT; CDR3aa: CASRQTGQGDEKLFF
v_gene: TRBV2; d_gene: -; j_gene: TRBJ1-6; abundance: -; CDR3nt: TGTGCCAGCAGGGGAGAGGGCAGGGCCTCACCCCTCCACTTT; CDR3aa: CASRGEGRASPLHF
v_gene: TRBV2; d_gene: -; j_gene: TRBJ1-1; abundance: -; CDR3nt: TGTGCCAGCAGAGACGTTGCAGACTTGAACACTGAAGCTTTCTTT; CDR3aa: CASRDVADLNTEAFF
v_gene: TRBV12-3/TRBV12-4; d_gene: -; j_gene: TRBJ2-1; abundance: -; CDR3nt: TGTGCCAGCAGTGAGGGGGTTGGGCAGTTCTTC; CDR3aa: CASSEGVGQFF
v_gene: TRBV25-1; d_gene: -; j_gene: TRBJ2-1; abundance: -; CDR3nt: TGTGCCAGTTCAATCAGCTCCTACAATGAGCAGTTCTTC; CDR3aa: CASSISSYNEQFF
v_gene: TRBV10-3; d_gene: -; j_gene: TRBJ1-4; abundance: -; CDR3nt: TGTGCCATGGGGGACGGCACTAATGAAAAACTGTTTTTT; CDR3aa: CAMGDGTNEKLFF
v_gene: TRBV6-2/TRBV6-3; d_gene: -; j_gene: TRBJ1-1; abundance: few; CDR3nt: TGTGCCAGCAGCCCCCGGGGGGCAGGGAACATCAACACTGAAGCTTTCTTT; CDR3aa: CASSPRGAGNINTEAFF
v_gene: TRBV7-2; d_gene: -; j_gene: TRBJ1-1; abundance: -; CDR3nt: TGTGCCAGCAGCACAGAAGAGAACACTGAAGCTTTCTTT; CDR3aa: CASSTEENTEAFF
v_gene: TRBV12-3/TRBV12-4; d_gene: -; j_gene: TRBJ1-6; abundance: -; CDR3nt: TGTGCCAGCAGTCAGACCCCGGGAAATGGATCACCCCTCCACTTT; CDR3aa: CASSQTPGNGSPLHF
v_gene: TRBV7-6; d_gene: -; j_gene: TRBJ2-7; abundance: -; CDR3nt: TGTGCCAGCAGCCCGACGGTTTGGGACGAGCAGTACTTC; CDR3aa: CASSPTVWDEQYF
v_gene: TRBV20-1; d_gene: TRBD2; j_gene: TRBJ2-7; abundance: few; CDR3nt: TGCAGTGCTAGACTAGCGGGGAACGAGCAGTACTTC; CDR3aa: CSARLAGNEQYF
v_gene: TRBV10-3; d_gene: -; j_gene: TRBJ1-2; abundance: -; CDR3nt: TGTGCCATCAGTGAGGTGGCAGCCTTTGAACCCAACTATGGCTACACCTTC; CDR3aa: CAISEVAAFEPNYGYTF
v_gene: TRBV27; d_gene: -; j_gene: TRBJ1-5; abundance: -; CDR3nt: TGTGCCAGCAGACTGGGACCCCAGGGGCCCCAGCATTTT; CDR3aa: CASRLGPQGPQHF
v_gene: TRBV12-3/TRBV12-4; d_gene: -; j_gene: TRBJ1-1; abundance: -; CDR3nt: TGTGCCAGCAGTTTAGTGTTCAGCGTTGAAGCTTTCTTT; CDR3aa: CASSLVFSVEAFF
v_gene: TRBV29-1; d_gene: -; j_gene: TRBJ2-7; abundance: -; CDR3nt: TGCAGCGTTGAGGCCCATACGGGGGAGCAGTACTTC; CDR3aa: CSVEAHTGEQYF
v_gene: TRBV6-2/TRBV6-3; d_gene: -; j_gene: TRBJ1-3; abundance: -; CDR3nt: TGTGCCAGCAGTTACAATTCCGGGACATCGGGATCTGGAAACACCATATATTTT; CDR3aa: CASSYNSGTSGSGNTIYF
v_gene: TRBV14; d_gene: -; j_gene: TRBJ2-5; abundance: many; CDR3nt: TGTGCCAGCAGCCAAGAAGCCAGGGCCGGCCAAGAGACCCAGTACTTC; CDR3aa: CASSQEARAGQETQYF
v_gene: TRBV7-8; d_gene: -; j_gene: TRBJ2-2; abundance: many; CDR3nt: TGTGCCAGCAGCTTATCGGGACCCCTAAGCGGGGAGCTGTTTTTT; CDR3aa: CASSLSGPLSGELFF
v_gene: TRBV7-9; d_gene: -; j_gene: TRBJ2-3; abundance: -; CDR3nt: TGTGCCAGCAGCTTTGGCAGGGACACAGATACGCAGTATTTT; CDR3aa: CASSFGRDTDTQYF
v_gene: TRBV25-1; d_gene: TRBD1; j_gene: TRBJ2-5; abundance: many; CDR3nt: TGTGCCAGCGGCATGGACAGGGGTGAGACCCAGTACTTC; CDR3aa: CASGMDRGETQYF
v_gene: TRBV29-1; d_gene: -; j_gene: TRBJ2-2; abundance: -; CDR3nt: TGCAGCGGTACAGAGGCGAACACCGGGGAGCTGTTTTTT; CDR3aa: CSGTEANTGELFF
v_gene: TRBV20-1; d_gene: -; j_gene: TRBJ1-5; abundance: -; CDR3nt: TGCAGTGCTAGAGAGGGGAGGAATCAGCCCCAGCATTTT; CDR3aa: CSAREGRNQPQHF
v_gene: TRBV29-1; d_gene: -; j_gene: TRBJ1-2; abundance: -; CDR3nt: TGCAGCGTTGACGGGTTTAGCTATGGCTACACCTTC; CDR3aa: CSVDGFSYGYTF
v_gene: TRBV19; d_gene: -; j_gene: TRBJ2-5; abundance: -; CDR3nt: TGTGCCAGTAGTATTGGGACACGGTGGGGGCAAGAGACCCAGTACTTC; CDR3aa: CASSIGTRWGQETQYF
v_gene: TRBV6-5; d_gene: -; j_gene: TRBJ2-7; abundance: -; CDR3nt: TGTGCCAGCAGTTACGGTGTCAGTTACGAGCAGTACTTC; CDR3aa: CASSYGVSYEQYF
v_gene: TRBV2; d_gene: TRBD1; j_gene: TRBJ2-3; abundance: -; CDR3nt: TGTGCCAGCAGAGAATGGACAGGGGGCGCAGATATGCAGTATTTT; CDR3aa: CASREWTGGADMQYF
v_gene: TRBV3-1; d_gene: TRBD2; j_gene: TRBJ2-7; abundance: many; CDR3nt: TGTGCCAGCAGCCTGTCCGGGGGGGCCTACGAGCAGTACTTC; CDR3aa: CASSLSGGAYEQYF
v_gene: TRBV2; d_gene: -; j_gene: TRBJ1-4; abundance: -; CDR3nt: TGTGCCAGCAGTACCGGGACCGAGTGGGAAAAACTGTTTTTT; CDR3aa: CASSTGTEWEKLFF
v_gene: TRBV3-1; d_gene: -; j_gene: TRBJ1-3; abundance: -; CDR3nt: TGTGCCAGCAGCCCACGGGACGAGCAAGGAAACACCATATATTTT; CDR3aa: CASSPRDEQGNTIYF
v_gene: TRBV12-3/TRBV12-4; d_gene: -; j_gene: TRBJ2-7; abundance: -; CDR3nt: TGTGCCAGCAGTTTGGAGGAAGTAACCTACGAGCAGTACTTC; CDR3aa: CASSLEEVTYEQYF
v_gene: TRBV29-1; d_gene: TRBD1; j_gene: TRBJ2-1; abundance: -; CDR3nt: TGCAGCGTCCGGCTAGGGGGCGGTGAGCAGTTCTTC; CDR3aa: CSVRLGGGEQFF
v_gene: TRBV6-1; d_gene: -; j_gene: TRBJ2-5; abundance: many; CDR3nt: TGTGCCAGCAGCTACTTGGCCCAAGAGACCCAGTACTTC; CDR3aa: CASSYLAQETQYF
v_gene: TRBV27; d_gene: -; j_gene: TRBJ1-6; abundance: many; CDR3nt: TGTGCCAGCAGTCCAAGGCTTAATTCACCCCTCCACTTT; CDR3aa: CASSPRLNSPLHF
v_gene: TRBV15; d_gene: -; j_gene: TRBJ1-4; abundance: -; CDR3nt: TGTGCCACCGCCGACGGCCGAAATGAAAAACTGTTTTTT; CDR3aa: CATADGRNEKLFF
v_gene: TRBV29-1; d_gene: -; j_gene: TRBJ1-1; abundance: -; CDR3nt: TGCAGCTTGGCCAGGGGGAACACTGAAGCTTTCTTT; CDR3aa: CSLARGNTEAFF